Shown below are 27 T cell receptor beta chains from a single sample sequenced in a study of blood T cell repertoires in COVID-19. Some clones are missing from TCRdb's copy, which holds only in-frame ones; the method was immunoSEQ multiplex PCR. Among around 300,000 clones listed, about 93% were seen once. What was sequenced was PBMCs or T cells enriched from blood (not recorded which). These TCRs come from a woman aged 30 to 39 who had recovered from COVID-19.

This clone occurred once. The rearrangement uses TRBV6-2 or TRBV6-3 and TRBJ1-6; the D gene is possibly TRBD1 (6 bases). The length of the CDR3 is 14 residues. The germline V and J ends were trimmed by 6 bases and 5 bases, with 11 bases remaining between them. From germline, CDR1 is MNHEY and CDR2 SVGEGT. CDR3 sequence reads: CASSATGDNSPLHF. CDR3 sequence (DNA): TGTGCCAGCAGCGCGACAGGTGATAATTCACCCCTCCACTTT.

The J gene is TRBJ2-1, the V gene TRBV7-2, with a possible D match to TRBD2 (5 bases). The CDR3 is 16 residues long. Germline CDR1 and CDR2: SGHTA and FQGNSA. The V end lost 1 base, the J end lost 1 base, and 11 bases lay between the germline ends. The CDR3 sequence: CASSLGSGGSYNEQFF. The CDR3 coding sequence is TGTGCCAGCAGCTTAGGGTCCGGCGGGTCCTACAATGAGCAGTTCTTC.

CDR3 sequence (DNA): TGTGCCAGCAGTTTACGTCAGGGGGCAATCGAAGCTTTCTTT. Residues: CASSLRQGAIEAFF. This rearrangement joins TRBV28 to TRBJ1-1; 8 bases line up with TRBD1. V gave up 2 bases and J gave up 8 bases; unmatched junction bases: 7. Looked up from germline, CDR1 is MDHEN and CDR2 is SYDVKM. This CDR3 contains 14 residues.

The DNA of the CDR3 is TGTGCCAGCAGTTTAAACCAGGGCGGGGAGCTGTTTTTT. This gives the protein CASSLNQGGELFF. The chain links TRBV27 to TRBJ2-2; D perhaps matches TRBD1 (5 bases). The germline V gene has CDR1 MNHEY and CDR2 SMNVEV (reference sequence). This CDR3 is built from 13 residues. V lost 2 bases to trimming and J lost 7 bases, with 8 bases between them.

V and J are TRBV27 and TRBJ2-1; TRBD2 agrees at 13 bases. CDR1 and CDR2 from the germline V gene are MNHEY and SMNVEV (reference sequence). The CDR3 extends over 14 amino acids. V dropped 5 bases and J dropped 8; count of bases not matched to a gene: 3. The CDR3 loop reads CASSIGLAGDEQFF. The CDR3, as DNA: TGTGCCAGCAGTATCGGACTAGCGGGAGATGAGCAGTTCTTC.

The V and J genes are TRBV29-1 and TRBJ2-7; perhaps TRBD2 as D (6 bases). Germline V lookup: CDR1 SQVTM, CDR2 ANQGSEA. This CDR3 is built from 13 residues. Trimming pared 6 bases from V and 0 bases from J, leaving 12 bases between. CDR3 sequence (DNA): TGCAGCGTCTTGGACGGGAGCTCCTACGAGCAGTACTTC. Translation gives CSVLDGSSYEQYF.

CDR3 residues: CASSLQEAYEQYF. As DNA, the CDR3 is TGTGCCAGCAGCTTGCAGGAAGCCTACGAGCAGTACTTC. The V and J genes are TRBV7-2 and TRBJ2-7, with D hard to call. From germline, CDR1 is SGHTA and CDR2 FQGNSA. V gave up 3 bases and J gave up 2 bases, with 8 bases separating them. The CDR3 totals 13 residues.

V is TRBV30 and J is TRBJ1-3; D call uncertain. V was shortened by 0 bases and J by 0 bases, with 9 bases between the two germline ends. The CDR3 sequence is 15 residues long. Germline-derived CDR1 and CDR2 are GTSNPN and SVGIG (reference sequence). CDR3 in DNA: TGTGCCTGGAGTGTAGGAGTCTCCTCTGGAAACACCATATATTTT. Translating gives CAWSVGVSSGNTIYF.

The rearrangement joins TRBV5-5 to TRBJ1-4; tentatively, D is TRBD1 (5 bases). Trimming removed 1 base from V and 0 bases from J, with 19 bases in between. Germline values: CDR1 SGHKS, CDR2 YYEKEE (reference sequence). This CDR3 contains 19 residues. DNA of the CDR3: TGTGCCAGCAGCTTGTATCTTCGACAGAGAGAGCCAACTAATGAAAAACTGTTTTTT. Protein: CASSLYLRQREPTNEKLFF.

Note on this clone: The junction differs from germline at one of its ends, possibly a read error. The gene calls are TRBV2 and TRBJ1-1; D may be TRBD1 (6 bases). Germline CDR1 is SNHLY and CDR2 is FYNNEI. The CDR3 spans 11 residues. The CDR3 nucleotides read TGTGCCAGCAGTTGGGACACTGAGGCTTTCTTT. It encodes CASSWDTEAFF. Complete variable domain (other parts from reference TRBV2 and TRBJ1-1): EPEVTQTPSHQVTQMGQEVILRCVPISNHLYFYWYRQILGQKVEFLVSFYNNEISEKSEIFDDQFSVERPDGSNFTLKIRSTKLEDSAMYFCASSWDTEAFFGQGTRLTVV.

The chain joins TRBV6-2 or TRBV6-3 to TRBJ2-2; 7 nucleotides line up with TRBD1. The germline CDR1 and CDR2 sequences are MNHEY and SVGEGT. J was trimmed by 0 bases and V by 4 bases; bases with no gene match: 17. The CDR3 contains 20 residues. The CDR3 DNA sequence: TGTGCCAGCAGTTTGGATCTCCTCCGGGACAGAGACACGAACACCGGGGAGCTGTTTTTT. Translation gives CASSLDLLRDRDTNTGELFF.

This clone was detected only a few times. This rearrangement joins TRBV12-3 or TRBV12-4 to TRBJ1-1; 8 positions agree with TRBD1. V was clipped by 6 bases and J by 9 bases; unmatched bases: 6. The CDR3 sequence is 12 residues long. For the CDR3, the DNA is TGTGCCAGCAGGACGACAGGGGTAAAAGCTTTCTTT. Translation: CASRTTGVKAFF.

This chain joins TRBV19 and TRBJ2-1; TRBD2 aligns across 7 bases. V trimming: 1 base; J trimming: 8 bases; junction bases outside the gene matches: 5. The CDR3 extends over 14 amino acids. Germline V lookup: CDR1 LNHDA, CDR2 SQIVND (reference sequence). The CDR3, as DNA: TGTGCCAGTAGTATAGGGGGGGGAGTCGATGAGCAGTTCTTC. Amino acid sequence: CASSIGGGVDEQFF. Drawing the rest from reference TRBV19 and TRBJ2-1, the complete variable domain is DGGITQSPKYLFRKEGQNVTLSCEQNLNHDAMYWYRQDPGQGLRLIYYSQIVNDFQKGDIAEGYSVSREKKESFPLTVTSAQKNPTAFYLCASSIGGGVDEQFFGPGTRLTVL.

The chain combines TRBV7-2 with TRBJ2-6; the D gene is possibly TRBD2 (7 bases). Germline CDR1 reads SGHTA; CDR2 reads FQGNSA. The CDR3 is made up of 14 amino acids. The V end lost 10 bases, the J end lost 4 bases, and 14 bases lay between the germline ends. CDR3 loop: CANSGGQGANVLTF. CDR3 bases: TGTGCCAATTCCGGGGGGCAAGGGGCCAACGTCCTGACTTTC.

A single count supports this clone. CDR3 region: CSVEEVGLQYF. The CDR3 nucleotides are TGCAGCGTTGAAGAAGTGGGCCTCCAGTACTTC. The chain has TRBV29-1 and TRBJ2-5, with D hard to call. CDR1 SQVTM and CDR2 ANQGSEA come from the germline V gene. The V end was cut by 0 bases, the J end by 10 bases, with 9 bases between. The CDR3 consists of 11 residues.

The chain couples TRBV7-9 to TRBJ2-3, with TRBD1 matching over 7 bases. This CDR3 has 15 residues. Germline trimming cut 5 bases from V and 3 bases from J; bases unmatched to any gene: 8. Looked up from germline, CDR1 is SEHNR and CDR2 is FQNEAQ (reference sequence). The CDR3 spells CASSPPATGTDTQYF. DNA for the CDR3: TGTGCCAGCAGCCCACCGGCGACAGGGACAGATACGCAGTATTTT.

Only one count was recorded for this clone. This chain joins TRBV7-3 and TRBJ2-7; D unclear. The CDR3 is 13 amino acids. Deletions cut 5 bases from V and 3 bases from J, with 11 bases between. Germline V gives CDR1 SGHTA, CDR2 FQGTGA. The CDR3 sequence: CASSLRGNYEQYF. In DNA, the CDR3 is TGTGCCAGCAGCCTCCGAGGAAACTACGAGCAGTACTTC.

The chain links TRBV24-1 to TRBJ2-5; TRBD1 aligns across 9 bases. The germline V gene encodes CDR1 KGHDR and CDR2 SFDVKD. The CDR3 consists of 15 residues. J lost 4 bases, V lost 4 bases, and 6 bases had no gene match. Here the CDR3 reads CATSDRQGVRETQYF. As DNA, the CDR3 is TGTGCCACCAGTGACCGACAGGGGGTACGAGAGACCCAGTACTTC.

The chain has TRBV11-3 and TRBJ2-1; 15 bases align to TRBD2. Germline V CDR1 and CDR2: SGHNT, YENEEA. CDR3 length equals 16 residues. V lost 4 bases and J lost 10; bases outside the gene matches: 8. CDR3 DNA: TGTGCCAGCAGCTCAAGGACTAGCGGGAGGGCCGGGGAGCAGTTCTTC. This gives the protein CASSSRTSGRAGEQFF.

V is TRBV24-1 and J is TRBJ2-1; the match to TRBD2 covers 10 bases. The CDR3 runs to 16 residues. Germline CDR1 KGHDR, CDR2 SFDVKD. Losses at the gene ends were 4 bases for V and 5 bases for J; bases not matched to a gene: 7. The CDR3 DNA reads TGTGCCACCAGTGACCCAAGCGGGAGGGGAGACAATGAGCAGTTCTTC. Translating gives CATSDPSGRGDNEQFF.

The chain links TRBV15 to TRBJ2-1; a weak D match, TRBD1 (6 bases). This CDR3 spans 15 amino acids. Germline-derived CDR1 and CDR2 are LNHNV and YYDKDF (reference sequence). Trimming stripped 2 bases from V and 9 bases from J, with 17 bases between. The CDR3 spells CATSRTGSRAGEQFF. In DNA, the CDR3 is TGTGCCACCAGCAGAACAGGGTCCCGCGCGGGTGAGCAGTTCTTC.

This chain connects TRBV9 to TRBJ2-1, with 11 bases fitting TRBD2. CDR3 length: 18 residues. Trimming cost V 0 bases and J 10 bases; bases outside gene matches: 15. Germline CDR1 and CDR2: SGDLS and YYNGEE. Written as DNA, the CDR3 is TGTGCCAGCAGCGTAGCTAAAACTAGCGGGAGTCGCCCATTCGAGCAGTTCTTC. Protein: CASSVAKTSGSRPFEQFF.

This chain joins TRBV19 and TRBJ2-1; TRBD1 agrees at 7 bases. The V gene's germline CDR1 is LNHDA and CDR2 SQIVND (reference sequence). The V gene end was trimmed by 0 bases and the J gene end by 4 bases; junction bases not matched to a gene: 15. The CDR3 contains 19 residues. Written as DNA, the CDR3 is TGTGCCAGTAGTATAGATCCGAATGCCGGGGACAGCATTTACAATGAGCAGTTCTTC. Its protein product is CASSIDPNAGDSIYNEQFF.

The chain has TRBV6-5 and TRBJ2-5; a weak D match, TRBD1 (6 bases). The CDR3 runs 15 residues. V was clipped by 2 bases and J by 4 bases, with 14 bases between them. Per the germline V gene, CDR1 is MNHEY and CDR2 is SVGAGI. The DNA of the CDR3 is TGTGCCAGCAGTTACCGTCGGACAGTATCAGAGACCCAGTACTTC. This codes for CASSYRRTVSETQYF.

The chain recombines TRBV5-5 with TRBJ2-6; 8 bases align to TRBD2. CDR1 and CDR2 (germline): SGHKS, YYEKEE (reference sequence). After removal of 0 bases from V and 0 bases from J, the junction contained 5 bases not matched to a gene. This CDR3 has 18 amino acids. In DNA form, the CDR3 reads TGTGCCAGCAGCTTGGTGACCGGGGGGGGCTCTGGGGCCAACGTCCTGACTTTC. This sequence encodes CASSLVTGGGSGANVLTF.

This clone occurred once. The chain links TRBV5-6 to TRBJ2-2; D possibly corresponds to TRBD1 (6 bases). The germline V gene encodes CDR1 SGHDT and CDR2 YYEEEE. V lost 4 bases and J lost 1, with 14 bases in between. CDR3 size: 16 residues. The CDR3 nucleotides read TGTGCCAGCAGCACAGGGTTATGGCGGAACACCGGGGAGCTGTTTTTT. Amino acids: CASSTGLWRNTGELFF.

The chain couples TRBV2 to TRBJ1-5; the D is unclear. Trimming removed 4 bases at V and 4 bases at J, with 11 bases between. CDR3 length equals 14 residues. Germline V gene sequence: CDR1 SNHLY, CDR2 FYNNEI. CDR3: CASSGPSGNQPQHF. CDR3 nucleotides: TGTGCCAGCAGTGGACCATCAGGTAATCAGCCCCAGCATTTT.